A single sample is the source of the 26 T cell receptor beta chains below, sequenced in a study of blood T cell repertoires in COVID-19. Clones were read by immunoSEQ multiplex PCR, and TCRdb kept only the in-frame ones, dropping some. The table lists 300,000 to 500,000 clones, 88% of them singletons, with around 0.97% in the top ten. Specimen: PBMCs or T cells enriched from blood (not recorded which). These receptors were collected from a woman in her twenties or thirties with acute COVID-19.

V usage is TRBV5-4 and J usage is TRBJ1-2; 7 bases fit TRBD1. The CDR3 totals 14 residues. Looked up from germline, CDR1 is SGHNT and CDR2 is YYREEE (reference sequence). V was pared by 4 bases and J by 3 bases, with 6 bases of the junction left unmatched. The CDR3 DNA reads as TGTGCCAGCAGCCCTATTGACAGGGACTATGGCTACACCTTC. This translates into CASSPIDRDYGYTF.

For the CDR3, the DNA is TGTGCCAGCAGTTCGGACAAGGGCGGGGGGGTGTTTTTT. This encodes CASSSDKGGGVFF. V usage is TRBV2 and J usage is TRBJ1-4; possible D gene TRBD1, 5 bases. The CDR3 totals 13 residues. Trimming removed 5 bases at V and 15 bases at J, with 19 bases between. Germline V gene sequence: CDR1 SNHLY, CDR2 FYNNEI.

This sequence joins TRBV18 and TRBJ2-5, with TRBD2 as a possible D gene (5 bases). CDR3 length equals 13 residues. Trimming pared 3 bases from V and 5 bases from J, leaving 10 bases between. Germline V gene sequence: CDR1 KGHSH, CDR2 LQKENI. The CDR3 nucleotides read TGTGCCAGCTCACCGAGGGTAGTCGAGACCCAGTACTTC. It yields the protein CASSPRVVETQYF.

The chain uses TRBV4-2 and TRBJ2-3; TRBD2 matches 11 bases. Germline V lookup: CDR1 LGHNA, CDR2 YNFKEQ. The CDR3 sequence is 16 residues long. V trimming: 0 bases; J trimming: 6 bases; junction bases outside the gene matches: 5. CDR3 bases: TGTGCCAGCAGCCAAGATCTAGCGGGGGGTGGCGATACGCAGTATTTT. Translated, it gives CASSQDLAGGGDTQYF.

The rearrangement uses TRBV30 and TRBJ2-3; D may be TRBD2 (6 bases). The length of the CDR3 is 14 residues. Per the germline V gene, CDR1 is GTSNPN and CDR2 is SVGIG (reference sequence). V dropped 0 bases and J dropped 0 bases, with 7 bases sitting between them. Here the CDR3 reads CAWSVLASTDTQYF. The CDR3 bases are TGTGCCTGGAGTGTACTAGCTAGCACAGATACGCAGTATTTT.

This sequence joins TRBV4-1 and TRBJ1-6; D uncertain. CDR3 length: 18 amino acids. Germline CDR1 reads MGHRA; CDR2 reads YSYEKL. V dropped 0 bases and J dropped 0 bases, with 12 bases sitting between them. The CDR3 coding sequence is TGCGCCAGCAGCCAAGAACGCGGCGGGTCCTCCTATAATTCACCCCTCCACTTT. Its translation: CASSQERGGSSYNSPLHF.

The chain employs TRBV4-1 and TRBJ1-1; D possibly corresponds to TRBD1 (6 bases). The CDR3 consists of 14 residues. CDR1 is MGHRA and CDR2 is YSYEKL in the germline V gene. V lost 1 base to trimming and J lost 8 bases, with 14 bases between them. The DNA for the CDR3 is TGCGCCAGCAGCCAAGTACCGGGACAACGGGAAGCTTTCTTT. As protein: CASSQVPGQREAFF.

The chain combines TRBV7-9 with TRBJ2-5, with TRBD1 matching 7 bases. Germline V CDR1 and CDR2: SEHNR, FQNEAQ (reference sequence). After removal of 1 base from V and 5 bases from J, the junction contained 10 bases not matched to a gene. This CDR3 spans 16 amino acids. The CDR3 DNA sequence: TGTGCCAGCAGCTTAGGTCGACAGGGTTCCAGGGAGACCCAGTACTTC. Amino acids: CASSLGRQGSRETQYF.

This sequence joins TRBV10-3 and TRBJ1-2, with 11 nucleotides matching TRBD1. Germline V lookup: CDR1 ENHRY, CDR2 SYGVKD. This CDR3 comprises 14 residues. The ends lost 11 bases at V and 4 bases at J; junction bases unmatched: 9. CDR3 DNA sequence: TGTGCCTCGGACAGGGGGCAAAGAGGCTATGGCTACACCTTC. Translation gives CASDRGQRGYGYTF.

The rearrangement joins TRBV24-1 to TRBJ2-7, with TRBD1 matching over 8 bases. The CDR3 contains 16 residues. V was pared by 1 base and J by 8 bases, with 12 bases of the junction left unmatched. In germline, CDR1 is KGHDR, CDR2 SFDVKD. CDR3 residues: CATSDFSETGALQQYF. CDR3 DNA sequence: TGTGCCACCAGTGATTTCTCCGAGACAGGGGCCTTGCAGCAGTACTTC.

Only one count was recorded for this clone. This chain links TRBV2 with TRBJ2-4; D is perhaps TRBD2 (5 bases). This CDR3 comprises 15 residues. Germline V lookup: CDR1 SNHLY, CDR2 FYNNEI. Between the trimmed V and J ends, which lost 3 bases and 8 bases, there was a span of 17 bases. CDR3 protein: CASSDHQTGGDIQYF. The CDR3 bases are TGTGCCAGCAGTGATCACCAGACCGGAGGAGACATTCAGTACTTC.

The rearrangement links TRBV14 to TRBJ1-3, with 10 positions matching TRBD1. This CDR3 has 16 amino acids. Trimming took 0 bases from V and 8 from J; bases not matched to a gene: 7. CDR1 SGHDN and CDR2 FVKESK come from the germline V gene. The DNA for the CDR3 is TGTGCCAGCAGCCAAGAGCTACCGGGACAGGGGTACACCATATATTTT. This encodes CASSQELPGQGYTIYF.

The table lists this clone with a few counts. This chain uses TRBV10-2 with TRBJ2-3; 9 nucleotides line up with TRBD2. CDR3 length: 14 amino acids. CDR1 is WSHSY, CDR2 SAAADI, per germline. V trimming: 7 bases; J trimming: 4 bases; junction bases outside the gene matches: 6. In DNA form, the CDR3 reads TGCGCCAGCACTGGCGGGGGGGCGTCAGATACGCAGTATTTT. It encodes CASTGGGASDTQYF.

This chain links TRBV5-6 with TRBJ1-5, with TRBD1 identical over 10 bases. With 4 bases clipped from V and 4 bases from J, the junction kept 8 bases outside the gene matches. Looked up from germline, CDR1 is SGHDT and CDR2 is YYEEEE. The length of the CDR3 is 16 residues. CDR3 in amino acids: CASSPGQGDPNQPQHF. The CDR3 coding sequence is TGTGCCAGCAGCCCAGGACAGGGGGATCCTAATCAGCCCCAGCATTTT.

V is TRBV5-5 and J is TRBJ1-1; weak D call: TRBD1 (6 bases). Germline CDR1 and CDR2: SGHKS and YYEKEE (reference sequence). The V end was cut by 3 bases, the J end by 3 bases, with 12 bases between. The CDR3 has 14 amino acids. The CDR3 spells CASSSGEGYTEAFF. In DNA, the CDR3 is TGTGCCAGCAGCTCAGGGGAGGGGTACACTGAAGCTTTCTTT.

This chain connects TRBV5-1 to TRBJ2-1; 10 bases agree with TRBD2. The CDR3 is 15 residues long. V lost 1 base, J lost 5 bases, and 3 bases stayed unmatched. Germline loops: CDR1 SGHRS, CDR2 YFSETQ. The DNA for the CDR3 is TGCGCCAGCAGCTTGCTAGCGGGGGTGAACAATGAGCAGTTCTTC. Protein product: CASSLLAGVNNEQFF.

This chain connects TRBV24-1 to TRBJ2-1; 7 bases map to TRBD1. The junction had 5 bases not matched to a gene; V was cut back by 7 bases and J by 9 bases. Looked up from germline, CDR1 is KGHDR and CDR2 is SFDVKD. The CDR3 consists of 12 residues. The CDR3 is CATSQQGFEQFF. The DNA of the CDR3 is TGTGCCACCAGCCAACAGGGGTTTGAGCAGTTCTTC.

This rearrangement joins TRBV7-2 to TRBJ2-2; D uncertain. V was trimmed by 2 bases and J by 4 bases, leaving 5 bases between them. In germline, CDR1 is SGHTA, CDR2 FQGNSA. The CDR3 spans 13 residues. CDR3 protein: CASSLTGTGELFF. CDR3 in DNA: TGTGCCAGCAGCTTAACGGGCACCGGGGAGCTGTTTTTT.

In DNA form, the CDR3 reads TGTGCCATCAAACAGGGGGCGCCTGGGGCCAACGTCCTGACTTTC. Its translation: CAIKQGAPGANVLTF. The V call is TRBV10-3, the J call TRBJ2-6; the match to TRBD1 covers 9 bases. The CDR3 has 15 amino acids. The junction had 3 bases not matched to a gene; V was cut back by 7 bases and J by 2 bases. Looked up from germline, CDR1 is ENHRY and CDR2 is SYGVKD.

V usage is TRBV7-3 and J usage is TRBJ2-7; 7 bases fit TRBD2. The CDR3 consists of 17 residues. Germline loops: CDR1 SGHTA, CDR2 FQGTGA. Germline trimming cut 1 base from V and 0 bases from J; bases unmatched to any gene: 9. This CDR3 reads CASSLRSSGRSSYEQYF. CDR3 in DNA: TGTGCCAGCAGCTTAAGGTCTAGCGGTCGCAGCTCCTACGAGCAGTACTTC.

The chain employs TRBV7-9 and TRBJ2-3; 7 bases align to TRBD2. Looked up from germline, CDR1 is SEHNR and CDR2 is FQNEAQ (reference sequence). V shed 3 bases, J shed 3 bases, and the junction held 6 bases outside the gene matches. The CDR3 consists of 15 residues. CDR3 bases: TGTGCCAGCAGCTTTGGCGGGGGTAGAACAGATACGCAGTATTTT. Translating gives CASSFGGGRTDTQYF.

The chain links TRBV9 to TRBJ2-3, with 9 bases identical to TRBD2. Germline V gene data show CDR1 as SGDLS and CDR2 as YYNGEE. This CDR3 has 15 residues. J was trimmed by 6 bases and V by 6 bases; bases with no gene match: 11. CDR3 protein: CASTPAGGAGDTQYF. The CDR3 DNA reads TGTGCCAGCACCCCTGCGGGGGGGGCTGGCGATACGCAGTATTTT.

The genes are TRBV19 and TRBJ1-2; 7 bases are shared with TRBD1. This CDR3 region has 15 residues. Looked up from germline, CDR1 is LNHDA and CDR2 is SQIVND (reference sequence). The junction had 9 bases not matched to a gene; V was cut back by 7 bases and J by 1 base. This CDR3 is CASTPGDSYNYGYTF. The CDR3 DNA reads TGTGCCAGTACCCCAGGGGACAGCTATAACTATGGCTACACCTTC.

The chain has TRBV5-6 and TRBJ2-1; no definite D call. Germline V gene data show CDR1 as SGHDT and CDR2 as YYEEEE. The CDR3 spans 12 residues. Trimming removed 0 bases at V and 5 bases at J, with 3 bases between. Here the CDR3 reads CASSLADNEQFF. The CDR3 coding sequence is TGTGCCAGCAGCTTGGCAGACAATGAGCAGTTCTTC.

This clone showed up just once. CDR3 nucleotides: TGTGCCAGCAGCCCTGAAGGGGGAACTAATGAAAAACTGTTTTTT. Translated: CASSPEGGTNEKLFF. This chain connects TRBV9 to TRBJ1-4; D possibly corresponds to TRBD1 (6 bases). From germline, CDR1 is SGDLS and CDR2 YYNGEE. V lost 4 bases and J lost 1, with 11 bases in between. The CDR3 runs to 15 residues.

The rearrangement uses TRBV2 and TRBJ2-7; 8 bases map to TRBD1. V gave up 4 bases and J gave up 5 bases; unmatched junction bases: 7. This CDR3 region has 14 residues. Germline V gene sequence: CDR1 SNHLY, CDR2 FYNNEI. The CDR3 is CASSGQGAAHEQYF. CDR3 in DNA: TGTGCCAGCAGTGGTCAGGGGGCGGCCCACGAGCAGTACTTC.